This passage covers 30 T cell receptor beta chains from one sample sequenced in a study of beta chain features in type 1 diabetes (dated by TCRdb to between 2018 and 2020). These receptors lack a known antigen. The library relied on the immunoSEQ multiplex PCR assay. The entire amount of isolated RNA was reverse transcribed using the High Capacity cDNA Reverse Transcription Kit, so the sequenced TCRB transcripts were expressed ones. The source is immuneACCESS, and TCRdb retained only in-frame sequences with V and J called. Part of the clones is not carried over; for the studies checked, unresolved V genes explain less than half of this, and the remainder is unexplained. Within this sample are roughly 700,000 clones, with around an eighth of them counted one time only. The ten largest clonotypes hold 0.022% of the sample. Study-wide conclusions, independent of this receptor: A moderate but significant shortening of TCRB CDR3 length was observed in type 1 diabetes patients in all four CD4+ subsets.

Sequenced sample: naive CD4+ T cells from blood. Per the publication, the cell subset or site label means: true naive CD4+ T cells. These receptors all come from a man younger than 30 with type 1 diabetes.

The genes are TRBV29-1 and TRBJ2-2; tentative D call: TRBD2 (5 bases). This CDR3 comprises 14 residues. Germline assignment: CDR1 SQVTM and CDR2 ANQGSEA. The V end lost 1 base, the J end lost 5 bases, and 11 bases lay between the germline ends. In DNA, the CDR3 is TGCAGCGTTGAAGGGGCTAGCAGGACCGGGGAGCTGTTTTTT. Its protein product is CSVEGASRTGELFF.

This clone showed up just a few times. This chain links TRBV11-2 with TRBJ2-7, with D possibly TRBD1 on 6 matching bases. The CDR3 extends over 15 amino acids. Germline V gene sequence: CDR1 SGHAT, CDR2 FQNNGV. V dropped 1 base and J dropped 7 bases, with 17 bases sitting between them. CDR3 amino acids: CASSLVFGNRAEQYF. DNA for the CDR3: TGTGCCAGCAGCTTAGTATTCGGGAACAGGGCAGAGCAGTACTTC.

This clone showed up just a few times. CDR3 DNA: TGTGCCAGCAGGACTGACTCGAACACTGAAGCTTTCTTT. Residues: CASRTDSNTEAFF. The chain joins TRBV6-5 to TRBJ1-1; the D is unclear. Germline V CDR1 and CDR2: MNHEY, SVGAGI. CDR3 size: 13 residues. The germline V and J ends were trimmed by 6 bases and 1 base, with 9 bases remaining between them.

This clone was seen a handful of times. The chain is built from TRBV5-1 and TRBJ2-7; maybe TRBD1 (6 bases). V lost 0 bases and J 3 bases, leaving 16 bases between the germline ends. Germline-derived CDR1 and CDR2 are SGHRS and YFSETQ. The CDR3 has 16 amino acids. The CDR3, as DNA: TGCGCCAGCAGCTTGGTTGAACAGGGATTCGGCTACGAGCAGTACTTC. This translates into CASSLVEQGFGYEQYF.

The chain employs TRBV30 and TRBJ2-2; TRBD1 might be the D (5 bases). There are 15 residues in the CDR3. V gave up 2 bases and J gave up 1 base, with 11 bases separating them. Germline V gene lookup returns CDR1 GTSNPN and CDR2 SVGIG (reference sequence). The CDR3 here is CAWSPLDRNTGELFF. The CDR3 coding sequence is TGTGCCTGGAGTCCCCTCGACAGGAACACCGGGGAGCTGTTTTTT.

J is TRBJ1-2 and V is TRBV25-1; D unresolved. With 1 base removed from V and 8 bases from J, the gap between germline ends came to 8 bases. Germline V CDR1 and CDR2: MGHDK, SYGVNS. The CDR3 has 12 amino acids. CDR3 in amino acids: CASSESRLGYTF. CDR3 nucleotides: TGTGCCAGCAGTGAATCACGTCTGGGCTACACCTTC.

As regards this clone: The sample carries other DNA sequences with the same CDR3. The chain has TRBV5-6 and TRBJ2-5; no reliable D call. This CDR3 is 13 amino acids long. Trimming took 0 bases from V and 1 from J, leaving 4 bases between them. Per germline, CDR1 SGHDT and CDR2 YYEEEE. In DNA form, the CDR3 reads TGTGCCAGCAGCTTGGGACCCCAAGAGACCCAGTACTTC. This translates into CASSLGPQETQYF. The whole variable domain, remainder taken from reference TRBV5-6 and TRBJ2-5, is DAGVTQSPTHLIKTRGQQVTLRCSPKSGHDTVSWYQQALGQGPQFIFQYYEEEERQRGNFPDRFSGHQFPNYSSELNVNALLLGDSALYLCASSLGPQETQYFGPGTRLLVL.

V and J are TRBV10-3 and TRBJ1-1; tentatively, D is TRBD1 (6 bases). This CDR3 is 14 amino acids long. V was pared by 6 bases and J by 5 bases, with 16 bases between. CDR1 is ENHRY, CDR2 SYGVKD, per germline. The CDR3 nucleotides are TGTGCCATCAGATCCATACAGGGTCTGACTGAAGCTTTCTTT. This gives the protein CAIRSIQGLTEAFF.

This clone came up a few times. CDR3 nucleotide sequence: TGCGCCAGCAGCTTGCGGACAGACGCGAACACCGGGGAGCTGTTTTTT. Translated: CASSLRTDANTGELFF. The rearrangement uses TRBV5-1 and TRBJ2-2, with a tentative D call TRBD1 (6 bases). V was pared by 1 base and J by 0 bases, with 10 bases between. Germline CDR1 is SGHRS and CDR2 is YFSETQ. The CDR3 length is 16 residues.

This clone was counted between two and nine times. V gene TRBV20-1 combines with J gene TRBJ2-7, with TRBD2 as a possible D gene (6 bases). V dropped 6 bases and J dropped 4 bases, with 10 bases sitting between them. The length of the CDR3 is 11 residues. Germline V gene lookup returns CDR1 DFQATT and CDR2 SNEGSKA (reference sequence). In nucleotides, the CDR3 is TGCAGTGCCCCGGGACTTTACGAGCAGTACTTC. Translating gives CSAPGLYEQYF.

The chain uses TRBV4-1 and TRBJ2-5; D is perhaps TRBD1 (6 bases). CDR1 is MGHRA, CDR2 YSYEKL, per germline. Trimming left V 4 bases short and J 3 bases short, with 15 bases between. The CDR3 is 15 residues long. Here the CDR3 DNA reads TGCGCCAGCAGCCTGGGACATTTTGGCGAAGAGACCCAGTACTTC. Translated: CASSLGHFGEETQYF.

This clone was seen a handful of times. This sample also contains other DNA sequences that code for the same CDR3. This chain joins TRBV30 and TRBJ1-4, with D unresolved. With 8 bases removed from V and 3 bases from J, the gap between germline ends came to 16 bases. This CDR3 is 14 amino acids long. The V gene's germline CDR1 is GTSNPN and CDR2 SVGIG (reference sequence). The DNA for the CDR3 is TGTGCCGGTCGGGGAGGTGGATCTAATGAAAAACTGTTTTTT. Protein: CAGRGGGSNEKLFF. Variable domain in full (rest from reference TRBV30 and TRBJ1-4): SQTIHQWPATLVQPVGSPLSLECTVEGTSNPNLYWYRQAAGRGLQLLFYSVGIGQISSEVPQNLSASRPQDRQFILSSKKLLLSDSGFYLCAGRGGGSNEKLFFGSGTQLSVL.

In its sample, this clone was seen once. The chain joins TRBV18 to TRBJ1-1; D may be TRBD1 (5 bases). V was shortened by 0 bases and J by 7 bases, with 9 bases between the two germline ends. The CDR3 covers 13 residues. CDR1 is KGHSH and CDR2 is LQKENI in the germline V gene. This chain's CDR3 is CASSPPRGDEAFF. DNA of the CDR3: TGTGCCAGCTCACCACCGAGGGGTGATGAAGCTTTCTTT.

V usage is TRBV19 and J usage is TRBJ1-6; possibly TRBD1 for D (6 bases). V was clipped by 3 bases and J by 9 bases, with 15 bases between them. The CDR3 is made up of 15 amino acids. Looked up from germline, CDR1 is LNHDA and CDR2 is SQIVND (reference sequence). In nucleotides, the CDR3 is TGTGCCAGTAGTATTGCTATAGGGGGGGCTTCACCCCTCCACTTT. It is translated as CASSIAIGGASPLHF.

CDR3 amino acids: CAWSKGTGIPSTEAFF. CDR3 in DNA: TGTGCCTGGAGTAAGGGGACAGGGATCCCGAGCACTGAAGCTTTCTTT. The chain employs TRBV30 and TRBJ1-1; the match to TRBD1 covers 9 bases. With 2 bases clipped from V and 4 bases from J, the junction kept 11 bases outside the gene matches. This CDR3 has 16 residues. Germline CDR1 GTSNPN, CDR2 SVGIG (reference sequence).

The CDR3 protein is CAISESGASEAFF. Here the CDR3 DNA reads TGTGCCATCAGTGAGTCGGGGGCAAGTGAAGCTTTCTTT. The chain uses TRBV10-3 and TRBJ1-1, with D possibly matching TRBD1 (6 bases). This CDR3 contains 13 residues. V was cut by 0 bases and J by 7 bases, with 9 bases left in between. The germline V gene has CDR1 ENHRY and CDR2 SYGVKD.

This chain links TRBV7-9 with TRBJ2-7; 7 nucleotides match TRBD1. V lost 5 bases, J lost 3 bases, and 4 bases stayed unmatched. The germline V gene has CDR1 SEHNR and CDR2 FQNEAQ (reference sequence). The CDR3 is 13 residues long. CDR3 sequence reads: CASSHQGDYEQYF. CDR3 nucleotide sequence: TGTGCCAGCAGCCACCAGGGGGACTACGAGCAGTACTTC.

This clone appeared a few times. J is TRBJ1-2 and V is TRBV30; no firm D call. With 0 bases removed from V and 8 bases from J, the gap between germline ends came to 10 bases. The CDR3 runs to 12 residues. Germline-derived CDR1 and CDR2 are GTSNPN and SVGIG (reference sequence). CDR3 amino acids: CAWSVLGPGYTF. As DNA, the CDR3 is TGTGCCTGGAGTGTACTAGGGCCCGGCTACACCTTC.

The chain carries TRBV18 and TRBJ2-5, with D possibly TRBD2 on 5 matching bases. The V gene's germline CDR1 is KGHSH and CDR2 LQKENI. The CDR3 sequence is 15 residues long. Between the trimmed V and J ends, which lost 1 base and 4 bases, there was a span of 13 bases. The CDR3 loop reads CASSPRPRGSETQYF. In nucleotides, the CDR3 is TGTGCCAGCTCACCACGGCCTCGGGGTTCAGAGACCCAGTACTTC.

This clone has only a few counts. The chain couples TRBV2 to TRBJ1-1; D is unclear. The CDR3 consists of 13 residues. The germline V and J ends were trimmed by 8 bases and 4 bases, with 14 bases remaining between them. In germline, CDR1 is SNHLY, CDR2 FYNNEI. The CDR3 spells CASREETGTEAFF. As DNA, the CDR3 is TGTGCCAGCCGAGAAGAGACTGGCACTGAAGCTTTCTTT.

The sample holds a few counts of this clone. The chain employs TRBV5-6 and TRBJ2-1; D unresolved. Germline CDR1 reads SGHDT; CDR2 reads YYEEEE. This CDR3 is built from 11 residues. V lost 8 bases and J 7 bases, leaving 10 bases between the germline ends. The CDR3 reads CASRWGNEQFF. In DNA, the CDR3 is TGTGCCAGTCGCTGGGGTAATGAGCAGTTCTTC.

The V gene is TRBV7-2, the J gene TRBJ2-5; 8 positions match TRBD1. J lost 0 bases, V lost 5 bases, and 11 bases had no gene match. The CDR3 is made up of 17 amino acids. Germline CDR1 is SGHTA and CDR2 is FQGNSA. In DNA, the CDR3 is TGTGCCAGCAGCCCACTTCGGGGGACAGGAGACCAAGAGACCCAGTACTTC. Protein product: CASSPLRGTGDQETQYF.

This clone was counted a few times. The gene calls are TRBV18 and TRBJ2-3, with 15 positions matching TRBD2. Per the germline V gene, CDR1 is KGHSH and CDR2 is LQKENI. This CDR3 is built from 18 residues. Losses at the gene ends were 3 bases for V and 2 bases for J; bases not matched to a gene: 6. DNA for the CDR3: TGTGCCAGCTCACCGCCGGGACTAGCGGGGGGTACCACAGATACGCAGTATTTT. Its protein is CASSPPGLAGGTTDTQYF.

This chain links TRBV2 with TRBJ2-7; D perhaps matches TRBD2 (5 bases). CDR3 length: 13 residues. V dropped 8 bases and J dropped 7 bases, with 18 bases sitting between them. Germline loops: CDR1 SNHLY, CDR2 FYNNEI. For the CDR3, the DNA is TGTGCCAGCGTGCTGGGCCTGCCGGGGGAGCAGTACTTC. It codes for CASVLGLPGEQYF.

The chain has TRBV7-6 and TRBJ1-2; no definite D call. Trimming stripped 1 base from V and 0 bases from J, with 9 bases between. Germline V CDR1 and CDR2: SGHVS, FNYEAQ. The CDR3 contains 15 residues. The CDR3 DNA reads as TGTGCCAGCAGCTTAGGGACCGAAGCTAACTATGGCTACACCTTC. It is translated as CASSLGTEANYGYTF.

The V and J genes are TRBV7-2 and TRBJ2-5; D is possibly TRBD1 or TRBD2 (5 bases each). Trimming pared 4 bases from V and 14 bases from J, leaving 23 bases between. Germline V gives CDR1 SGHTA, CDR2 FQGNSA. The CDR3 covers 14 residues. CDR3 sequence reads: CASSSLLIPGLHYF. CDR3 nucleotides: TGTGCCAGCAGCTCTCTGTTAATCCCGGGGCTACACTACTTC.

V usage is TRBV11-2 and J usage is TRBJ2-6; D gene uncertain. V was trimmed by 5 bases and J by 0 bases, leaving 14 bases between them. The V gene's germline CDR1 is SGHAT and CDR2 FQNNGV. This CDR3 is built from 17 residues. The CDR3 loop reads CASSPNDRSSGANVLTF. The CDR3 DNA reads TGTGCCAGCAGCCCCAACGACCGGAGCTCTGGGGCCAACGTCCTGACTTTC.

This clone was recorded once. For the CDR3, the DNA is TGCGCCAGCAGTGTACGGGGCTACGAGCAGTACTTC. Protein sequence: CASSVRGYEQYF. The chain joins TRBV10-2 to TRBJ2-7, with D possibly matching TRBD2 (5 bases). With 4 bases removed from V and 3 bases from J, the gap between germline ends came to 7 bases. The CDR3 covers 12 residues. CDR1 is WSHSY, CDR2 SAAADI, per germline.

This clone was seen a handful of times. This chain joins TRBV27 and TRBJ2-5; D may be TRBD1 (5 bases). Trimming left V 1 base short and J 1 base short, with 7 bases between. In germline, CDR1 is MNHEY, CDR2 SMNVEV (reference sequence). The CDR3 loop spans 14 amino acids. The CDR3 protein is CASSLLDSQETQYF. CDR3 DNA: TGTGCCAGCAGTTTATTAGACAGCCAAGAGACCCAGTACTTC.

This clone has a handful of counts. The rearrangement uses TRBV5-6 and TRBJ1-6, with 8 bases aligning to TRBD1. Germline V gene sequence: CDR1 SGHDT, CDR2 YYEEEE. The J segment lost 10 bases and the V segment lost 1 base, leaving 7 bases of the junction unmatched. The CDR3 has 15 amino acids. CDR3 in amino acids: CASSLWTGLGSPLHF. The CDR3 nucleotides are TGTGCCAGCAGCTTGTGGACAGGGCTGGGGTCACCCCTCCACTTT.